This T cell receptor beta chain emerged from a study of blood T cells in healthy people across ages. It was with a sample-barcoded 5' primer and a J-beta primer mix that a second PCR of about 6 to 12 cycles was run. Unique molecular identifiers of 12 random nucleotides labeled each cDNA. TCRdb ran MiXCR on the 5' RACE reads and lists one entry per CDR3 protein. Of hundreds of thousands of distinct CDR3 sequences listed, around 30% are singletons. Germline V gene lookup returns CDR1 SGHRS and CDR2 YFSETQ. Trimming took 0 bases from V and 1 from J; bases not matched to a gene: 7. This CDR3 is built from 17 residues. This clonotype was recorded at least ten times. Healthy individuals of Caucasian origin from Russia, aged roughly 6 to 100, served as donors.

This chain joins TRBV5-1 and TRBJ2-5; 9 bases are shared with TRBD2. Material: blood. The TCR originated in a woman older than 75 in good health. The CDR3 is CASSLEAGGPAQETQYF. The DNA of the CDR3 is TGCGCCAGCAGCTTGGAAGCGGGGGGCCCCGCCCAAGAGACCCAGTACTTC.